Listed below are T cell receptor beta chains from one sample, sequenced in a study of patients and donors after allogeneic stem cell transplantation. Using its own MiXCR run on the RT-PCR reads, TCRdb lists one record per CDR3 protein. The data contain 200,000 to 250,000 distinct CDR3 sequences, about 14% of them seen just once; the ten biggest clones take up approximately 10%. Sequenced input: blood, either unsorted or a sorted T cell fraction (not recorded which). The receptors shown here come from a human donor who was either an allogeneic HSCT recipient or a stem cell or donor lymphocyte infusion donor (not recorded which). It is not recorded whose cells these are; they may come from a transplant donor. The CDR3 runs from the conserved cysteine through the conserved F or W. D genes are given only for firm matches. For some rows the clone size is stated as once, few or many, or as a class when expanded; others skip it.

>NA|TRBJ1-3|TRBV7-9|NA
CASSLGVSGTGNTIYF
TGTGCCAGCAGCTTAGGAGTTTCCGGGACAGGAAACACCATATATTTT
>NA|TRBJ2-3|TRBV21-1|NA
CASPRNLGLDEKDTQYF
TGTGCCAGCCCCCGGAATCTCGGCCTAGATGAGAAAGATACGCAGTATTTT
>TRBD1|TRBJ2-3|TRBV5-4|many
CASSAGQGATDTQYF
TGTGCCAGCAGCGCCGGACAGGGGGCAACAGATACGCAGTATTTT
>NA|TRBJ2-6|TRBV5-1|many
CASSPLKANVLTF
TGCGCCAGCAGCCCTCTCAAGGCCAACGTCCTGACTTTC
>TRBD1|TRBJ1-6|TRBV19|few
CASSMARTGWDSPLHF
TGTGCCAGTAGTATGGCACGGACAGGGTGGGATTCACCCCTCCACTTT
>TRBD1|TRBJ2-7|TRBV27|few
CASRNRGGYEQYF
TGTGCCAGCAGGAACAGGGGTGGGTACGAGCAGTACTTC
>NA|TRBJ1-1|TRBV7-2|many
CASSPGPNTEAFF
TGTGCCAGCAGCCCGGGGCCCAACACTGAAGCTTTCTTT
>NA|TRBJ2-1|TRBV28|few
CASIGAGPYNEQFF
TGTGCCAGCATTGGGGCGGGACCCTACAATGAGCAGTTCTTC
>NA|TRBJ1-3|TRBV29-1|NA
CSVGEQAGNTIYF
TGCAGCGTTGGGGAACAAGCTGGAAACACCATATATTTT
>NA|TRBJ1-5|TRBV6-1|few
CASSDDGQRQPQHF
TGTGCCAGCAGTGATGATGGGCAGCGTCAGCCCCAGCATTTT
>TRBD1|TRBJ2-7|TRBV6-1|NA
CASSGTGGYYEQYF
TGTGCCAGCAGTGGGACAGGTGGCTACTACGAGCAGTACTTC
>NA|TRBJ1-3|TRBV3-1|NA
CASSQVMSVGGNTIYF
TGTGCCAGCAGCCAAGTTATGTCGGTCGGAGGAAACACCATATATTTT
>NA|TRBJ2-4|TRBV20-1|NA
CSARESPTVEAKNIQYF
TGCAGTGCTAGAGAGAGCCCGACAGTCGAAGCCAAAAACATTCAGTACTTC
>NA|TRBJ1-2|TRBV20-1|many
CSAPDAAQANYGYTF
TGCAGTGCTCCTGACGCCGCTCAAGCTAACTATGGCTACACCTTC
>TRBD1|TRBJ1-6|TRBV10-3|NA
CAISDPKGRGESPLHF
TGTGCCATCAGTGACCCGAAGGGCAGGGGGGAATCACCCCTCCACTTT
>NA|TRBJ2-5|TRBV5-4|few
CASSSPGNEETQYF
TGTGCCAGCAGCTCTCCCGGGAACGAAGAGACCCAGTACTTC
>TRBD1|TRBJ2-3|TRBV5-1|NA
CASSPLTGVTDTQYF
TGCGCCAGCAGCCCCCTGACAGGGGTCACAGATACGCAGTATTTT
>NA|TRBJ2-3|TRBV6-4|many
CASSDDSSTDTQYF
TGTGCCAGCAGTGACGACAGTAGCACAGATACGCAGTATTTT
>NA|TRBJ2-7|TRBV6-1|few
CASSEASGGIYEQYF
TGTGCCAGCAGTGAAGCGTCGGGGGGCATTTACGAGCAGTACTTC
>TRBD2|TRBJ2-3|TRBV4-1|few
CASSQEVAGATDTQYF
TGCGCCAGCAGCCAAGAGGTAGCGGGGGCCACAGATACGCAGTATTTT
>NA|TRBJ2-5|TRBV4-1|NA
CASSPQGAREIQETQYF
TGCGCCAGCAGCCCTCAGGGGGCGCGGGAGATCCAAGAGACCCAGTACTTC
>NA|TRBJ2-2|TRBV10-1|once
CASSESVRENTGELFF
TGCGCCAGCAGTGAGTCGGTTAGAGAGAACACCGGGGAGCTGTTTTTT
>NA|TRBJ1-5|TRBV29-1|NA
CSYQGRGNQPQHF
TGCAGCTACCAGGGTCGGGGCAATCAGCCCCAGCATTTT
>NA|TRBJ2-7|TRBV19|many
CASSIGGYEQYF
TGTGCCAGTAGTATCGGGGGCTACGAGCAGTACTTC
>NA|TRBJ2-1|TRBV11-1|NA
CASSLGKDSRSSYNEQFF
TGTGCCAGCAGCTTAGGAAAGGACTCAAGAAGCTCCTACAATGAGCAGTTCTTC
>NA|TRBJ1-4|TRBV5-5|NA
CASSLLVTPNEKLFF
TGTGCCAGCAGCTTGTTGGTGACCCCTAATGAAAAACTGTTTTTT
>NA|TRBJ2-1|TRBV6-1|few
CASSEMAGYGNEQFF
TGTGCCAGCAGTGAGATGGCAGGGTATGGCAATGAGCAGTTCTTC
>NA|TRBJ1-5|TRBV5-1|NA
CASSLDGRSNQPQHF
TGCGCCAGCAGCTTGGATGGACGGAGCAATCAGCCCCAGCATTTT
>NA|TRBJ1-5|TRBV5-4|many
CASSLAGPDQPQHF
TGTGCCAGCAGCTTGGCCGGGCCAGATCAGCCCCAGCATTTT